The rows below give T cell receptor beta chains drawn from one sample of a study of T cell changes during pregnancy in multiple sclerosis. Libraries were prepared by immunoSEQ multiplex PCR; TCRdb keeps only in-frame clonotypes and omits some of them. The sample lists about 85,000 clones; roughly 92% were seen once. The source material was peripheral blood, sampled in the first trimester of pregnancy. Receptors were obtained from a female donor with multiple sclerosis, enrolled in a pregnancy study. The CDR3 runs from the conserved cysteine through the conserved F or W. D genes are given only for firm matches. The size field is filled for only some rows; it gives once, few, many or a size class.

>TRBJ2-7|NA|TRBV28|NA
TGTGCCAGCAGCCCACAACAGGTTTCCTACGAGCAGTACTTC
CASSPQQVSYEQYF
>TRBJ2-6|NA|TRBV7-2|NA
TGTGCCAGCAGCTTGAGCGGAACCTCAGCCTCTGGGGCCAACGTCCTGACTTTC
CASSLSGTSASGANVLTF
>TRBJ2-7|TRBD1|TRBV6-5|few
TGTGCCAGCAGTCCGGGACAGGGGACGCTCTACGAGCAGTACTTC
CASSPGQGTLYEQYF
>TRBJ2-3|TRBD1|TRBV19|NA
TGTGCCACCCAGAAGGGGGCGGTTTCAGATACGCAGTATTTT
CATQKGAVSDTQYF
>TRBJ1-2|NA|TRBV9|NA
TGTGCCAGCAGCTCCTCAGGGGCTCCGCGTGGCTACACCTTC
CASSSSGAPRGYTF
>TRBJ1-6|TRBD1|TRBV7-2|NA
TGTGCCAGCAGCATAGGACAGGGTAGTTCACCCCTCCACTTT
CASSIGQGSSPLHF
>TRBJ2-1|NA|TRBV4-1|once
TGCGCCAGCAGCCAAGATATCCTGAGACAAATGTACAATGAGCAGTTCTTC
CASSQDILRQMYNEQFF
>TRBJ2-1|NA|TRBV6-5|NA
TGTGCCAGCAGCGCAAACGGTTACAATGAGCAGTTCTTC
CASSANGYNEQFF
>TRBJ2-5|TRBD1|TRBV5-1|NA
TGCGCCAGCAGCTTCTCCGGGACAGGGGTTGGGGAGACCCAGTACTTC
CASSFSGTGVGETQYF
>TRBJ2-2|NA|TRBV18|NA
TGTGCCAGCTCACCAAAGGCAGGTTTATACACCGGGGAGCTGTTTTTT
CASSPKAGLYTGELFF
>TRBJ2-7|TRBD2|TRBV16|few
TGTGCCAGCAGCCAATCGGAAGCGGGAGTAGGGTACGAGCAGTACTTC
CASSQSEAGVGYEQYF
>TRBJ1-5|NA|TRBV7-9|NA
TGTGCCAGCAGCGAGGACAGCCATAGCAATCAGCCCCAGCATTTT
CASSEDSHSNQPQHF
>TRBJ2-2|NA|TRBV27|NA
TGTGCCAGCAGTTTATCGTGGGCAGGGGTTACCGGGGAGCTGTTTTTT
CASSLSWAGVTGELFF
>TRBJ2-7|NA|TRBV7-2|NA
TGTGCCAGCAGCTTAGGCCCCGGACAGACCTACGAGCAGTACTTC
CASSLGPGQTYEQYF
>TRBJ2-5|TRBD2|TRBV18|NA
TGTGCCAGCTCACCACCGCTAGCGGGAGGTTCCGAGACCCAGTACTTC
CASSPPLAGGSETQYF
>TRBJ1-1|NA|TRBV7-3|NA
TGTGCCAGCAGCCACCAGGGGAACACTGAAGCTTTCTTT
CASSHQGNTEAFF
>TRBJ2-1|TRBD1|TRBV27|NA
TGTGCCAGCAGTCTTCCGGGACAGGGGTATGAGCAGTTCTTC
CASSLPGQGYEQFF
>TRBJ1-5|NA|TRBV18|NA
TGTGCCAGCTCACCAGCAGGTGACAATCAGCCCCAGCATTTT
CASSPAGDNQPQHF
>TRBJ2-1|TRBD2|TRBV2|NA
TGTGCCAGCAGTGTTCTAGCGGAATACAATGAGCAGTTCTTC
CASSVLAEYNEQFF
>TRBJ2-7|TRBD2|TRBV15|NA
TGTGCCACCAGCAGAGATATTAGCGGGGACTACGAGCAGTACTTC
CATSRDISGDYEQYF
>TRBJ2-7|TRBD2|TRBV4-3|NA
TGCGCCAGCAGCCAAGTCCTAGCGGGGGACTACGAGCAGTACTTC
CASSQVLAGDYEQYF
>TRBJ2-1|NA|TRBV14|NA
TGTGCCAGCAGCCACAAACTTAGGGTGAGGGACAATGAGCAGTTCTTC
CASSHKLRVRDNEQFF
>TRBJ2-1|NA|TRBV12-5|NA
TGTGCTAGTCGTTGGGCGGGGGCCAGCGATGAGCAGTTCTTC
CASRWAGASDEQFF
>TRBJ1-5|NA|TRBV6-5|NA
TGTGCCAGCAGAGAGACAGGACCGAGCAATCAGCCCCAGCATTTT
CASRETGPSNQPQHF